This T cell receptor (beta chain) was sequenced for a study of T cell changes during pregnancy in multiple sclerosis. Using immunoSEQ multiplex PCR, the repertoire was profiled, and TCRdb retains in-frame clones only, with some absent. The sample comprises tens of thousands of clones, 88% of which are singletons, and 5.9% rests with the top ten. Germline lookup yields CDR1 SGDLS and CDR2 YYNGEE. The CDR3 spans 16 residues. J gave up 2 bases and V 4 bases, and 11 bases lay outside the gene matches. The source was CD8+ T cells from peripheral blood mononuclear cells, collected after pregnancy. This rearrangement joins TRBV9 to TRBJ1-1; 7 bases line up with TRBD1. The TCR comes from a female donor in good health, enrolled as a control in a pregnancy study. The CDR3 DNA follows: TGTGCCAGCAGCTTAGGAGGGGGCCCCATAAACACTGAAGCTTTCTTT. Its protein product is CASSLGGGPINTEAFF.